These T cell receptor beta chains were read from a single sample in a study of blood T cell repertoires in COVID-19. Clones were sequenced by immunoSEQ multiplex PCR, and TCRdb holds only the in-frame ones, with some missing. Here the sample spans some 160,000 clones, roughly three quarters being singletons. What was sequenced was peripheral blood. Receptors were obtained from a man aged 45-65 years with active or convalescent COVID-19. The conserved cysteine and the conserved F or W are not part of the CDR3 here. Clone size is not always given. Where it is, it says once, few, many or a class for expanded clones.

v_call clone_size cdr3_aa
TRBV18 . ASSRDSSSYNEQF
TRBV30 . AWNLAGGQETQY
TRBV3-1/TRBV3-2 once ASSPLFSGQYTGELF
TRBV27 . ASSSLDRGEKLF
TRBV18 . ASSGLTANTEAF
TRBV28 . ASRGSGQPQH
TRBV7-3 . ASSPTSGSGYEQY
TRBV7-9 few ASSLPPGGGELF
TRBV9 few ASSVEEALFGNTIY
TRBV27 . ASSLTGLVSWELF
TRBV19 . ASQRGTGSPWPQH
TRBV24-1 . ATSDPAGAGWGYT
TRBV10-3 . AISEAGDYEQY
TRBV30 . AWSVGGPEAF
TRBV27 . ASSWVREAGELF
TRBV18 . ASSPENQNSPLH
TRBV11-2 . ASSLQGGSEQY
TRBV7-8 . ASSSQVSSYNEQF
TRBV10-3 . AISESGLAPSNEQF
TRBV7-8 . ASSPLVGEETQY
TRBV15 . ATSKLRTSGNEQF
TRBV5-1 . ASSPLTGLAGSYEQY
TRBV6-2/TRBV6-3 . ASSYSPYNEQF